The 21 T cell receptor beta chains given below trace back to one sample, sequenced in a study of control samples from healthy donors and cancer patients. TCRdb's copy holds only in-frame clones and misses some; the assay was immunoSEQ multiplex PCR. This table holds around 200,000 clones, around 91% found once. Sequences were obtained from blood. The receptors were gathered from a woman aged 25 to 39 in good health.

V gene TRBV10-3 combines with J gene TRBJ2-3; D might be TRBD1 (5 bases). Germline V gene sequence: CDR1 ENHRY, CDR2 SYGVKD. With 10 bases removed from V and 3 bases from J, the gap between germline ends came to 8 bases. This CDR3 spans 11 amino acids. CDR3 amino acids: CASQGTDTQYF. In nucleotides, the CDR3 is TGTGCCAGCCAGGGTACAGATACGCAGTATTTT.

This clone showed up just once. Other nucleotide sequences in the sample specify the same CDR3. V and J are TRBV7-9 and TRBJ1-2; perhaps TRBD1 as D (6 bases). The V gene lost 3 bases and the J gene lost 4 bases, with 9 bases spanning the gap. CDR1 is SEHNR and CDR2 is FQNEAQ in the germline V gene (reference sequence). The CDR3 extends over 13 amino acids. The CDR3 loop is CASSLGAGYGYTF. CDR3 bases: TGTGCCAGCAGCTTGGGGGCCGGCTATGGCTACACCTTC.

The V and J genes are TRBV3-1 (or the pseudogene TRBV3-2) and TRBJ2-5; 8 nucleotides line up with TRBD2. CDR3 length equals 16 residues. J gave up 5 bases and V 4 bases, and 12 bases lay outside the gene matches. Germline V gene sequence: CDR1 LGHDT, CDR2 YNNKEL (reference sequence). The CDR3 DNA reads as TGTGCCAGCAGCCGAGGGTGGGGAGCGGGGGACGAGACCCAGTACTTC. Protein: CASSRGWGAGDETQYF.

This sequence joins TRBV14 and TRBJ1-1; tentatively, D is TRBD1 (5 bases). Trimming removed 1 base at V and 4 bases at J, with 10 bases between. The CDR3 loop spans 14 amino acids. Germline V gives CDR1 SGHDN, CDR2 FVKESK. The CDR3 loop is CASSQGGGGTEAFF. The CDR3 DNA reads as TGTGCCAGCAGCCAAGGGGGCGGGGGCACTGAAGCTTTCTTT. Supplemented by reference TRBV14 and TRBJ1-1, the full variable domain reads EAGVTQFPSHSVIEKGQTVTLRCDPISGHDNLYWYRRVMGKEIKFLLHFVKESKQDESGMPNNRFLAERTGGTYSTLKVQPAELEDSGVYFCASSQGGGGTEAFFGQGTRLTVV.

The chain uses TRBV12-3 or TRBV12-4 and TRBJ2-3, with D tentatively TRBD1 (5 bases). The length of the CDR3 is 12 residues. V was pared by 2 bases and J by 7 bases, with 7 bases between. The CDR3 coding sequence is TGTGCCAGCAGTTTAAGGGGCCATACGCAGTATTTT. It yields the protein CASSLRGHTQYF.

In its sample, this clone was seen once. The rearrangement joins TRBV10-1 to TRBJ2-3; 7 bases line up with TRBD2. This CDR3 contains 15 residues. J gave up 7 bases and V 0 bases, and 7 bases lay outside the gene matches. Germline CDR1 and CDR2: WNHNN and SYGVQD (reference sequence). The CDR3 reads CASSESMGGRHTQYF. DNA for the CDR3: TGCGCCAGCAGTGAGTCTATGGGGGGGAGACATACGCAGTATTTT.

This clone was seen just once. This sequence joins TRBV6-6 and TRBJ1-4; D uncertain. This CDR3 has 14 amino acids. Trimming removed 6 bases at V and 0 bases at J, with 8 bases between. Looked up from germline, CDR1 is MNHNY and CDR2 is SVGAGI (reference sequence). CDR3 amino acids: CASRDFATNEKLFF. In nucleotides, the CDR3 is TGTGCCAGCAGAGACTTTGCAACTAATGAAAAACTGTTTTTT.

This chain links TRBV2 with TRBJ2-1; 7 bases are a match to TRBD1. Germline CDR1 and CDR2: SNHLY and FYNNEI. V lost 1 base, J lost 12 bases, and 0 bases stayed unmatched. The CDR3 is 11 amino acids. The chain's CDR3 is CASSEGTGQFF. CDR3 in DNA: TGTGCCAGCAGTGAAGGGACAGGGCAGTTCTTC.

The chain couples TRBV7-2 to TRBJ1-5; the match to TRBD1 covers 9 bases. The trim removed 1 base at V and 7 bases at J, leaving 8 bases unmatched. Germline V gene sequence: CDR1 SGHTA, CDR2 FQGNSA. There are 16 residues in the CDR3. CDR3 nucleotide sequence: TGTGCCAGCAGCTTAGTGACGACAGGGGGTGGACAGCCCCAGCATTTT. Its translation: CASSLVTTGGGQPQHF. The complete variable domain, with remaining parts taken from reference TRBV7-2 and TRBJ1-5, reads GAGVSQSPSNKVTEKGKDVELRCDPISGHTALYWYRQSLGQGLEFLIYFQGNSAPDKSGLPSDRFSAERTGGSVSTLTIQRTQQEDSAVYLCASSLVTTGGGQPQHFGDGTRLSIL.

This chain connects TRBV21-1 to TRBJ1-3. TRBV21-1 is annotated as a pseudogene. The CDR3 is made up of 14 amino acids. The CDR3 is CASSKARERNTIYF. The CDR3 nucleotides are TGTGCCAGCAGCAAAGCCAGGGAGCGAAACACCATATATTTT.

The chain couples TRBV7-2 to TRBJ1-2; possible D gene TRBD1, 6 bases. CDR3 size: 11 residues. Germline V gene data show CDR1 as SGHTA and CDR2 as FQGNSA. The germline V and J ends were trimmed by 4 bases and 6 bases, with 6 bases remaining between them. The CDR3 loop is CASSYRDGYTF. Here the CDR3 DNA reads TGTGCCAGCAGCTACAGGGATGGCTACACCTTC.

This chain uses TRBV7-8 with TRBJ2-2, with 15 bases that match TRBD2. The CDR3 totals 16 residues. The trim removed 1 base at V and 6 bases at J, leaving 0 bases unmatched. Germline-derived CDR1 and CDR2 are SGHVS and FQNEAQ. CDR3 DNA: TGTGCCAGCAGCTTAGGGACTAGCGGGAGGGCCGGGGAGCTGTTTTTT. It specifies CASSLGTSGRAGELFF. Filled out from reference TRBV7-8 and TRBJ2-2, the complete variable domain reads GAGVSQSPRYKVAKRGQDVALRCDPISGHVSLFWYQQALGQGPEFLTYFQNEAQLDKSGLPSDRFFAERPEGSVSTLKIQRTQQEDSAVYLCASSLGTSGRAGELFFGEGSRLTVL.

This clone was detected only once. The chain uses TRBV5-6 and TRBJ1-2; unclear D gene. V lost 0 bases, J lost 0 bases, and 6 bases lay in between. The length of the CDR3 is 14 residues. The germline V gene has CDR1 SGHDT and CDR2 YYEEEE. CDR3 bases: TGTGCCAGCAGCTTGGGGGCAGCTAACTATGGCTACACCTTC. This gives the protein CASSLGAANYGYTF.

The gene calls are TRBV5-1 and TRBJ1-2, with TRBD1 matching over 8 bases. J lost 3 bases, V lost 0 bases, and 1 base had no gene match. CDR3 length: 14 amino acids. Germline V CDR1 and CDR2: SGHRS, YFSETQ. This chain's CDR3 is CASSLGTGYYGYTF. The CDR3 DNA follows: TGCGCCAGCAGCTTGGGGACAGGGTACTATGGCTACACCTTC. Full variable domain (rest looked up from reference TRBV5-1 and TRBJ1-2): KAGVTQTPRYLIKTRGQQVTLSCSPISGHRSVSWYQQTPGQGLQFLFEYFSETQRNKGNFPGRFSGRQFSNSRSEMNVSTLELGDSALYLCASSLGTGYYGYTFGSGTRLTVV.

The chain links TRBV11-3 to TRBJ2-7; 7 bases fit TRBD1. Germline values: CDR1 SGHNT, CDR2 YENEEA. The junction had 2 bases not matched to a gene; V was cut back by 3 bases and J by 3 bases. The CDR3 has 13 residues. CDR3 residues: CASSLGQFYEQYF. For the CDR3, the DNA is TGTGCCAGCAGCTTGGGACAGTTCTACGAGCAGTACTTC. Based on the CDR3 plus reference TRBV11-3 and TRBJ2-7, the full variable domain is EAGVVQSPRYKIIEKKQPVAFWCNPISGHNTLYWYLQNLGQGPELLIRYENEEAVDDSQLPKDRFSAERLKGVDSTLKIQPAELGDSAVYLCASSLGQFYEQYFGPGTRLTVT.

The chain carries TRBV11-2 and TRBJ2-7; 13 nucleotides agree with TRBD2. Germline-derived CDR1 and CDR2 are SGHAT and FQNNGV. V dropped 4 bases and J dropped 6; count of bases not matched to a gene: 3. The CDR3 extends over 14 amino acids. In DNA form, the CDR3 reads TGTGCCAGCAGCTCACTAGCGGGAGGGCGCGAGCAGTACTTC. Protein sequence: CASSSLAGGREQYF.

The genes are TRBV13 and TRBJ1-4, with 12 bases lining up with TRBD1. The junction had 3 bases not matched to a gene; V was cut back by 5 bases and J by 8 bases. This CDR3 has 14 residues. Germline values: CDR1 PRHDT, CDR2 FYEKMQ (reference sequence). CDR3 nucleotide sequence: TGTGCCAGCAGCCCGGGACAGGGGGCGGAAAAACTGTTTTTT. As protein: CASSPGQGAEKLFF.

The chain couples TRBV28 to TRBJ1-3; 7 bases line up with TRBD1. Germline CDR1 MDHEN, CDR2 SYDVKM. This CDR3 is built from 16 residues. J lost 2 bases, V lost 3 bases, and 7 bases had no gene match. CDR3 region: CASSLWTGSAGNTIYF. Here the CDR3 DNA reads TGTGCCAGCAGTTTGTGGACAGGATCGGCTGGAAACACCATATATTTT.

V usage is TRBV29-1 and J usage is TRBJ2-4; D ambiguous. The V end lost 7 bases, the J end lost 1 base, and 8 bases lay between the germline ends. This CDR3 spans 12 amino acids. Looked up from germline, CDR1 is SQVTM and CDR2 is ANQGSEA. For the CDR3, the DNA is TGCAGCGGCGTAGATGCCAAAAACATTCAGTACTTC. This gives the protein CSGVDAKNIQYF.

The V and J genes are TRBV4-1 and TRBJ2-5; 10 positions match TRBD2. With 4 bases clipped from V and 5 bases from J, the junction kept 10 bases outside the gene matches. This CDR3 contains 16 residues. The germline V gene has CDR1 MGHRA and CDR2 YSYEKL. CDR3 nucleotides: TGCGCCAGCAGCCTTCAAGCGGGGGGGGACTTTGAGACCCAGTACTTC. Protein: CASSLQAGGDFETQYF.

V and J are TRBV19 and TRBJ2-1; 11 bases line up with TRBD2. CDR3 size: 15 residues. V was pared by 6 bases and J by 3 bases, with 4 bases of the junction left unmatched. Germline V CDR1 and CDR2: LNHDA, SQIVND (reference sequence). The CDR3 region has the DNA TGTGCCAGTAGCTCCCTAGCGGGGGGCTACAATGAGCAGTTCTTC. Protein sequence: CASSSLAGGYNEQFF.